The 16 T cell receptor beta chains in this list originate from one sample, sequenced in a study of shared clonotypes between healthy human individuals. Sequencing was performed with immunoSEQ multiplex PCR; in TCRdb, only in-frame clones are kept and a portion is missing. This sample has over a million clones, with about 98.5% found just once. Sequenced material: naive CD4+ T cells sorted from blood. Subset meaning: CD45RA+ positively selected. The receptors derive from a man aged 25 to 45 in good health.

A word on this clone: Other DNA sequences from this sample encode an identical CDR3 as well. This rearrangement joins TRBV28 to TRBJ2-7; D may be TRBD2 (5 bases). The CDR3 runs to 12 residues. CDR1 is MDHEN, CDR2 SYDVKM, per germline. V was cut by 5 bases and J by 4 bases, with 9 bases left in between. This CDR3 reads CASSLLAYEQYF. In DNA, the CDR3 is TGTGCCAGCAGTCTGCTAGCTTACGAGCAGTACTTC.

The chain is built from TRBV30 and TRBJ1-4; TRBD1 matches at 11 bases. There are 17 residues in the CDR3. The V segment lost 3 bases and the J segment 8 bases; nucleotides outside the gene matches: 14. Looked up from germline, CDR1 is GTSNPN and CDR2 is SVGIG (reference sequence). The CDR3 DNA reads as TGTGCCTGGAGCGGAATGCCGGGACAGGGGGGGAAGGAAAAACTGTTTTTT. Translated: CAWSGMPGQGGKEKLFF.

The gene calls are TRBV28 and TRBJ1-1, with D uncertain. The germline V and J ends were trimmed by 8 bases and 3 bases, with 10 bases remaining between them. Germline V gene data show CDR1 as MDHEN and CDR2 as SYDVKM. This CDR3 region has 12 residues. The CDR3 nucleotides read TGTGCCAGCGGGTTGTTGTACACTGAAGCTTTCTTT. Translating it yields CASGLLYTEAFF.

The rearrangement links TRBV28 to TRBJ1-2; D remains unclear. V was pared by 3 bases and J by 4 bases, with 15 bases between. This CDR3 spans 15 amino acids. CDR1 is MDHEN, CDR2 SYDVKM, per germline. The CDR3 DNA sequence: TGTGCCAGCAGTTTCAGCGGGAGGTTGGTCTATGGCTACACCTTC. This gives the protein CASSFSGRLVYGYTF.

The V and J genes are TRBV18 and TRBJ2-5, with 11 positions matching TRBD2. The length of the CDR3 is 18 residues. With V trimmed by 6 bases and J by 4 bases, 16 bases remained unmatched. CDR1 KGHSH and CDR2 LQKENI come from the germline V gene. CDR3 bases: TGTGCCAGCTCGAATCTAGCGGGAGGCATCCCGGGGAGAGAGACCCAGTACTTC. Its protein product is CASSNLAGGIPGRETQYF.

The chain's CDR3 is CASSASGSLLNEQFF. CDR3 DNA sequence: TGTGCCAGCAGCGCGAGCGGGAGCTTACTCAATGAGCAGTTCTTC. The chain has TRBV7-9 and TRBJ2-1; 8 bases match TRBD2. The V gene's germline CDR1 is SEHNR and CDR2 FQNEAQ (reference sequence). V was pared by 5 bases and J by 6 bases, with 9 bases of the junction left unmatched. The length of the CDR3 is 15 residues.

This chain connects TRBV7-2 to TRBJ2-5, with 8 bases matching TRBD2. The CDR3 has 14 amino acids. The germline CDR1 and CDR2 sequences are SGHTA and FQGNSA. The ends lost 6 bases at V and 0 bases at J; junction bases unmatched: 3. This CDR3 is CASRRGEYQETQYF. The CDR3 DNA is TGTGCCAGCAGGCGGGGGGAGTACCAAGAGACCCAGTACTTC.

This sequence joins TRBV11-3 and TRBJ2-7, with a weak D call TRBD2 (7 bases). The CDR3 has 14 residues. Germline CDR1 and CDR2: SGHNT and YENEEA. The V and J ends lost 3 bases and 4 bases respectively, with 13 bases between them. The CDR3 loop is CASSFRGAGYEQYF. In DNA form, the CDR3 reads TGTGCCAGCAGCTTCCGGGGGGCTGGGTACGAGCAGTACTTC. Filled out from reference TRBV11-3 and TRBJ2-7, the complete variable domain reads EAGVVQSPRYKIIEKKQPVAFWCNPISGHNTLYWYLQNLGQGPELLIRYENEEAVDDSQLPKDRFSAERLKGVDSTLKIQPAELGDSAVYLCASSFRGAGYEQYFGPGTRLTVT.

The V and J genes are TRBV11-2 and TRBJ2-1; 10 bases fit TRBD2. The CDR3 runs to 14 residues. Trimming took 5 bases from V and 3 from J; bases not matched to a gene: 1. Germline loops: CDR1 SGHAT, CDR2 FQNNGV. CDR3 in DNA: TGTGCCAGCAGCGCTAGCGGGAGCTACAATGAGCAGTTCTTC. Protein product: CASSASGSYNEQFF.

In this sample, this clone turned up once. This rearrangement joins TRBV5-4 to TRBJ2-6, with D perhaps matching TRBD1 or TRBD2 (5 bases each). The CDR3 is made up of 15 amino acids. V was pared by 5 bases and J by 4 bases, with 13 bases between. Germline loops: CDR1 SGHNT, CDR2 YYREEE (reference sequence). The CDR3 sequence is CASSSPGTGANVLTF. CDR3 sequence (DNA): TGTGCCAGCAGTTCGCCCGGGACCGGGGCCAACGTCCTGACTTTC.

The chain carries TRBV5-1 and TRBJ1-2; 7 nucleotides align to TRBD1. This CDR3 contains 14 residues. Germline CDR1 and CDR2: SGHRS and YFSETQ. The V gene end was trimmed by 4 bases and the J gene end by 1 base; junction bases not matched to a gene: 4. The CDR3 sequence: CASSGGQLNYGYTF. The CDR3 region has the DNA TGCGCCAGCAGCGGGGGACAGCTTAACTATGGCTACACCTTC. Complete variable domain (other parts from reference TRBV5-1 and TRBJ1-2): KAGVTQTPRYLIKTRGQQVTLSCSPISGHRSVSWYQQTPGQGLQFLFEYFSETQRNKGNFPGRFSGRQFSNSRSEMNVSTLELGDSALYLCASSGGQLNYGYTFGSGTRLTVV.

The V gene is TRBV11-2, the J gene TRBJ1-2; no definite D call. The ends were cut back, 8 bases at V and 4 bases at J, with 11 bases in the middle. The germline V gene encodes CDR1 SGHAT and CDR2 FQNNGV. The CDR3 is 12 amino acids. CDR3 amino acids: CASGSGSYGYTF. The CDR3 nucleotides read TGTGCCAGCGGTTCGGGTAGCTATGGCTACACCTTC.

The J gene is TRBJ1-1, the V gene TRBV11-2; no definite D call. This CDR3 comprises 14 residues. Germline V lookup: CDR1 SGHAT, CDR2 FQNNGV. The ends were cut back, 5 bases at V and 5 bases at J, with 15 bases in the middle. The DNA for the CDR3 is TGTGCCAGCAGCCCCGCTCCCCTCGGGACTGAAGCTTTCTTT. Its translation is CASSPAPLGTEAFF. The full variable domain, in which reference TRBV11-2 and TRBJ1-1 provide the parts outside the CDR3, is EAGVAQSPRYKIIEKRQSVAFWCNPISGHATLYWYQQILGQGPKLLIQFQNNGVVDDSQLPKDRFSAERLKGVDSTLKIQPAKLEDSAVYLCASSPAPLGTEAFFGQGTRLTVV.

The chain recombines TRBV5-1 with TRBJ2-1, with D unresolved. V was trimmed by 2 bases and J by 1 base, leaving 13 bases between them. The CDR3 contains 16 residues. CDR1 is SGHRS and CDR2 is YFSETQ in the germline V gene. The CDR3 nucleotides are TGCGCCAGCAGCTTCCTCTCTCCGCGTTCCTACAATGAGCAGTTCTTC. It encodes CASSFLSPRSYNEQFF.

The rearrangement links TRBV27 to TRBJ2-3; D may be TRBD2 (5 bases). The CDR3 runs 15 residues. V lost 5 bases and J 0 bases, leaving 12 bases between the germline ends. CDR1 is MNHEY, CDR2 SMNVEV, per germline (reference sequence). CDR3 bases: TGTGCCAGCAGTCGCCAATGGGAGAGCACAGATACGCAGTATTTT. Residues: CASSRQWESTDTQYF.

The chain recombines TRBV6-5 with TRBJ2-3; D possibly matches TRBD1 or TRBD2 (5 bases each). The CDR3 length is 14 residues. The V end was cut by 6 bases, the J end by 3 bases, with 13 bases between. In germline, CDR1 is MNHEY, CDR2 SVGAGI. The chain's CDR3 is CASREAGRTDTQYF. The CDR3, as DNA: TGTGCCAGCAGGGAGGCAGGGAGAACAGATACGCAGTATTTT.